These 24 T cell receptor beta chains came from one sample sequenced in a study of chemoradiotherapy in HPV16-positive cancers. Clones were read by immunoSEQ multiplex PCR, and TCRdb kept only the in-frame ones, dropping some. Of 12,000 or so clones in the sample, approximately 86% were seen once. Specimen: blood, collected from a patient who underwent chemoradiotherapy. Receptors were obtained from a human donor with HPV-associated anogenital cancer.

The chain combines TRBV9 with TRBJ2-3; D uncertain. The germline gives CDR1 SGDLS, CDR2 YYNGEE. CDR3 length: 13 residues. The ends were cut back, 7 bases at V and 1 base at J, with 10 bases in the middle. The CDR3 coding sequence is TGTGCCAGCGACCCTAGGGGCACAGATACGCAGTATTTT. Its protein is CASDPRGTDTQYF. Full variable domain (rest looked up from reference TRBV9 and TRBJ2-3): DSGVTQTPKHLITATGQRVTLRCSPRSGDLSVYWYQQSLDQGLQFLIQYYNGEERAKGNILERFSAQQFPDLHSELNLSSLELGDSALYFCASDPRGTDTQYFGPGTRLTVL.

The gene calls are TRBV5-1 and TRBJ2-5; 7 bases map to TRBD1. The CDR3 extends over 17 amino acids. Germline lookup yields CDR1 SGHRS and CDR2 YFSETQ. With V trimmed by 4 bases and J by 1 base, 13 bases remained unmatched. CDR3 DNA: TGCGCCAGCAGCACTCAGCCTCCGGGGACAGCCCAAGAGACCCAGTACTTC. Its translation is CASSTQPPGTAQETQYF.

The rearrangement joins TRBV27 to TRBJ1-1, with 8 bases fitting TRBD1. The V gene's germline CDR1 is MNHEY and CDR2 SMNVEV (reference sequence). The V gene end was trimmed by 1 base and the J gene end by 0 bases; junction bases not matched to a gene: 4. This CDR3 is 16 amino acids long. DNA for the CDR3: TGTGCCAGCAGTTTATACGGGACAGGACTGAACACTGAAGCTTTCTTT. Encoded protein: CASSLYGTGLNTEAFF.

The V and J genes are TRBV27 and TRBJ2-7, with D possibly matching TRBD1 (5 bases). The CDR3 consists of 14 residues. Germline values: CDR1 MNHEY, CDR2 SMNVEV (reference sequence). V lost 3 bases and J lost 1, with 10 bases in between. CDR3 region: CASSFHRQSYEQYF. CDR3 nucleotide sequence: TGTGCCAGCAGTTTTCACAGACAGTCCTACGAGCAGTACTTC.

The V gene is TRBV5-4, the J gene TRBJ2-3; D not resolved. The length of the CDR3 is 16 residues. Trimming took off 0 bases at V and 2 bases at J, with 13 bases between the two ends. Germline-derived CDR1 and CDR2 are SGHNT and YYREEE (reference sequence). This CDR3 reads CASSLGAPAYTDTQYF. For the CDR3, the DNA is TGTGCCAGCAGCTTGGGGGCTCCAGCTTACACAGATACGCAGTATTTT.

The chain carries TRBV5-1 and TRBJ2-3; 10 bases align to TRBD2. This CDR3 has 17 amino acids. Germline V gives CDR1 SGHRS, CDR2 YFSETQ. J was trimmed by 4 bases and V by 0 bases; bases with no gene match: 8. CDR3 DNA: TGCGCCAGCAGCTTGGAGAGCGGGGGGGCTCTGGCAGATACGCAGTATTTT. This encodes CASSLESGGALADTQYF. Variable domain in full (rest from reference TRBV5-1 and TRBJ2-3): KAGVTQTPRYLIKTRGQQVTLSCSPISGHRSVSWYQQTPGQGLQFLFEYFSETQRNKGNFPGRFSGRQFSNSRSEMNVSTLELGDSALYLCASSLESGGALADTQYFGPGTRLTVL.

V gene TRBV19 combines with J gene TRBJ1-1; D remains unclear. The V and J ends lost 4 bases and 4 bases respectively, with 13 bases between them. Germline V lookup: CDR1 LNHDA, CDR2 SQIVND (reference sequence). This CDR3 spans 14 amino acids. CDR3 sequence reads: CASSKAWTSTEAFF. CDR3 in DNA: TGTGCCAGTAGTAAAGCCTGGACGAGCACTGAAGCTTTCTTT.

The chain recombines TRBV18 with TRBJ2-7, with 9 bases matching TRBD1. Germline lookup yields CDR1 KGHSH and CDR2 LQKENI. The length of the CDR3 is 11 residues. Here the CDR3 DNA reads TGTGCCAGCTCACCAGGGACAGGGCCCTTAGTC. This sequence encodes CASSPGTGPLV.

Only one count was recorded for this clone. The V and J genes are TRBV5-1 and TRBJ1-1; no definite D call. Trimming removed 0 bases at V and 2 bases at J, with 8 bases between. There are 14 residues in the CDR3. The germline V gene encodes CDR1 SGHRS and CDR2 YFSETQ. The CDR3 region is CASSLAIINTEAFF. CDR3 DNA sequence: TGCGCCAGCAGCTTGGCGATAATTAACACTGAAGCTTTCTTT.

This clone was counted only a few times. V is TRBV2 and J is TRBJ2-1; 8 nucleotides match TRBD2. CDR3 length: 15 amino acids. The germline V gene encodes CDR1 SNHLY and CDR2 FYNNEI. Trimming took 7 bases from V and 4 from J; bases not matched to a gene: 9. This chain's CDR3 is CASMSAGGRYNEQFF. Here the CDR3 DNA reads TGTGCCAGCATGAGCGCGGGGGGCCGTTACAATGAGCAGTTCTTC.

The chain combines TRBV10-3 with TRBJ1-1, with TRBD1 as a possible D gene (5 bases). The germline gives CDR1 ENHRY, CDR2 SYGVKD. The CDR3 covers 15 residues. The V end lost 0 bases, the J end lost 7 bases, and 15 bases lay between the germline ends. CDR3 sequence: CAISESQGKMGEAFF. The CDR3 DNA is TGTGCCATCAGTGAGTCGCAGGGAAAAATGGGTGAAGCTTTCTTT.

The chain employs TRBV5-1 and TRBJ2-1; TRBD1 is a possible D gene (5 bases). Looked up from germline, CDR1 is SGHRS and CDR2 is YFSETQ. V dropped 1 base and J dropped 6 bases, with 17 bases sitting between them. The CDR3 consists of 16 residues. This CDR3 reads CASSLSGQGGANEQFF. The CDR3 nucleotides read TGCGCCAGCAGCTTGAGTGGTCAGGGTGGCGCCAATGAGCAGTTCTTC.

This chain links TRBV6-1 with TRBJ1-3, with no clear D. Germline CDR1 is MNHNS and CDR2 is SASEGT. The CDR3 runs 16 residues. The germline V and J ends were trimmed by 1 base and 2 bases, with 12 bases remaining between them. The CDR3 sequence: CASSEDFRGPGNTIYF. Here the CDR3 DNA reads TGTGCCAGCAGTGAAGACTTCAGAGGCCCTGGAAACACCATATATTTT.

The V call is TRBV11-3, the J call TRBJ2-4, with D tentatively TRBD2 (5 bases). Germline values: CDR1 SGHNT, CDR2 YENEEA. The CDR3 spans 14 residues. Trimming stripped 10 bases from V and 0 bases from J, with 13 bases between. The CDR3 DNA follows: TGTGCCACAGCGGAGACTCTAGCCAAAAACATTCAGTACTTC. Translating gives CATAETLAKNIQYF.

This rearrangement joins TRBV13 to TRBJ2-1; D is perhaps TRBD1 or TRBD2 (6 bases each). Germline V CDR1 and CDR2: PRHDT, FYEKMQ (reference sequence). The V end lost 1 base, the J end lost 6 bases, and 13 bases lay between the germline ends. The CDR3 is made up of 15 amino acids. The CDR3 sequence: CASSLVPGAGNEQFF. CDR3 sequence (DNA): TGTGCCAGCAGCTTAGTCCCGGGGGCGGGCAATGAGCAGTTCTTC.

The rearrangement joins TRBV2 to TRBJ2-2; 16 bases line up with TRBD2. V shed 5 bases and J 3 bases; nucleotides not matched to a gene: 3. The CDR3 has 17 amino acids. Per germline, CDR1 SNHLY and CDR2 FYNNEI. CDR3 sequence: CASSQGLAGGYTGELFF. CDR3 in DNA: TGTGCCAGCAGTCAGGGACTAGCGGGGGGGTACACCGGGGAGCTGTTTTTT.

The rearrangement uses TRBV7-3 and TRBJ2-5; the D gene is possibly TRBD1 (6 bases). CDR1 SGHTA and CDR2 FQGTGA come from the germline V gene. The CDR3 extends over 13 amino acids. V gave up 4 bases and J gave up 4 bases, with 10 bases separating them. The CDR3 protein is CASSWGLGETQYF. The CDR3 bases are TGTGCCAGCAGCTGGGGGCTGGGAGAGACCCAGTACTTC.

CDR3 sequence (DNA): TGCAGCGTTGGGGACCCCAAATCTACGGCAGCTTTCTTT. Its protein product is CSVGDPKSTAAFF. The chain links TRBV29-1 to TRBJ1-1, with D perhaps matching TRBD1 (5 bases). Looked up from germline, CDR1 is SQVTM and CDR2 is ANQGSEA. This CDR3 is 13 amino acids long. V shed 4 bases and J shed 10 bases, with 19 bases lying between them.

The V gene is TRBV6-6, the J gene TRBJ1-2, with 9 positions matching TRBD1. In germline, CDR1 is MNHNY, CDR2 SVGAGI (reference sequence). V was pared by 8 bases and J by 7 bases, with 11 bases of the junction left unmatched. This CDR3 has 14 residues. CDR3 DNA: TGTGCCAGCCGACAGGGGGAGCGAGGTGGTGGCTACACCTTC. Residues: CASRQGERGGGYTF.

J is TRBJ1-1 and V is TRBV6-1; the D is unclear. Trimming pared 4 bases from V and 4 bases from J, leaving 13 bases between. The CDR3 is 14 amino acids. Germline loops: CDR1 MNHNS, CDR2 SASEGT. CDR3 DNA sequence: TGTGCCAGCAGTGGACACCGGAGGTCCACTGAAGCTTTCTTT. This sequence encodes CASSGHRRSTEAFF.

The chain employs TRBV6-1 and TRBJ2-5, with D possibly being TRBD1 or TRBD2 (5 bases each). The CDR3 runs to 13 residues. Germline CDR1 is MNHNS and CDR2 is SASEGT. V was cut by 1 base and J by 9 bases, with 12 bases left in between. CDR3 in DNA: TGTGCCAGCAGTGAAGTGAGGGGAACGGCCCAGTACTTC. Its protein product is CASSEVRGTAQYF.

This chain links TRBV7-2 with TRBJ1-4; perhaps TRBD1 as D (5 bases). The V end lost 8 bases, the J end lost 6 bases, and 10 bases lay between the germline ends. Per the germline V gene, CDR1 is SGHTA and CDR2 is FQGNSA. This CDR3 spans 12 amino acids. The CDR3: CASEGLDEKLFF. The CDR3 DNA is TGTGCCAGCGAGGGGCTTGATGAAAAACTGTTTTTT. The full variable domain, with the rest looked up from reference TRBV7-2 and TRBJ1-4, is GAGVSQSPSNKVTEKGKDVELRCDPISGHTALYWYRQSLGQGLEFLIYFQGNSAPDKSGLPSDRFSAERTGGSVSTLTIQRTQQEDSAVYLCASEGLDEKLFFGSGTQLSVL.

Here the CDR3 DNA reads TGTGCCAGCACTTTGACACCGTATAGCAATCAGCCCCAGCATTTT. Protein: CASTLTPYSNQPQHF. The rearrangement joins TRBV6-1 to TRBJ1-5; D is ambiguous. The CDR3 covers 15 residues. Germline-derived CDR1 and CDR2 are MNHNS and SASEGT. V was cut by 7 bases and J by 0 bases, with 13 bases left in between.

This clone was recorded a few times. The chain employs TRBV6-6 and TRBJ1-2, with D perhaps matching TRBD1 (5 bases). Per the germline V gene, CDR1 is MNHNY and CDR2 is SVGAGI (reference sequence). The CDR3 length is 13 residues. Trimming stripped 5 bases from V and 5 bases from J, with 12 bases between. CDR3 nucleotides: TGTGCCAGCAGTGGCGGGACTCCATATGGCTACACCTTC. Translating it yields CASSGGTPYGYTF.